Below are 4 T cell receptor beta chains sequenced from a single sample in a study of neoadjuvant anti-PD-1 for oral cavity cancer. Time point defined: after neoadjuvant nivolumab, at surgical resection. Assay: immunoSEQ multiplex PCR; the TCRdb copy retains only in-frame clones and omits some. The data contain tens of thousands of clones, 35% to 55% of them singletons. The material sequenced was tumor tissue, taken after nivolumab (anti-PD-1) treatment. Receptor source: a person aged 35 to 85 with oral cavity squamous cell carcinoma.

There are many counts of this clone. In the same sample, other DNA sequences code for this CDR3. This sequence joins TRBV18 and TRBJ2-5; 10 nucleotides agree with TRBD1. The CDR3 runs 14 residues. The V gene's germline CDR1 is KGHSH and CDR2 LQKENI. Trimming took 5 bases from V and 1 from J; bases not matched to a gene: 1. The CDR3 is CASSRTGGQETQYF. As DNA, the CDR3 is TGTGCCAGCTCAAGGACAGGGGGCCAAGAGACCCAGTACTTC.

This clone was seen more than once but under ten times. CDR3: CASSGGLAATGELFF. For the CDR3, the DNA is TGTGCCAGCAGCGGCGGACTAGCGGCCACCGGGGAGCTGTTTTTT. This chain connects TRBV5-4 to TRBJ2-2; 10 bases align to TRBD2. This CDR3 region has 15 residues. Germline CDR1 and CDR2: SGHNT and YYREEE (reference sequence). The ends lost 4 bases at V and 4 bases at J; junction bases unmatched: 4.

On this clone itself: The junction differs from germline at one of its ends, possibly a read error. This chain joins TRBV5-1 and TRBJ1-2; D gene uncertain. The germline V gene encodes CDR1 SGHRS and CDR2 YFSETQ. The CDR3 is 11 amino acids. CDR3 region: CASSGDYGYTF. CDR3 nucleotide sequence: TGTGCCAGCAGCGGCGATTATGGCTACACCTTC.

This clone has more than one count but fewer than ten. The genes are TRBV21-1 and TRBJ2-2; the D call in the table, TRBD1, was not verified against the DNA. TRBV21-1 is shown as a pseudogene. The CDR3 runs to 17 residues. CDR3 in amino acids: CASSKRLGQGNTGELFF. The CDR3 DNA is TGTGCCAGCAGCAAAAGATTAGGACAGGGGAACACCGGGGAGCTGTTTTTT.